The rows below give T cell receptor beta chains drawn from one sample of a study of T cells in Graves' hyperthyroidism and ophthalmopathy. One entry per CDR3 protein, called by TCRdb with MiXCR from the multiplex PCR reads. The sample lists 550,000 to 600,000 distinct CDR3 sequences, 14% occurring once. Source material: blood. Receptors were obtained from a woman under 30 with Graves' ophthalmopathy. Both conserved end residues are part of each CDR3. D genes are given only for firm matches. Not all rows give a size; the values are once, few, many and, for expanded clones, a class.

v_gene: TRBV11-3; abundance: many; j_gene: TRBJ1-1; d_gene: .; CDR3nt: TGTGCCAGCAGCAGAAATTTCGGGTCCACTGAAGCTTTCTTT; CDR3aa: CASSRNFGSTEAFF
v_gene: TRBV12-3/TRBV12-4; abundance: many; j_gene: TRBJ2-2; d_gene: .; CDR3nt: TGTGCCAGCAGTTTCTGGGACACCGGGGAGCTGTTTTTT; CDR3aa: CASSFWDTGELFF
v_gene: TRBV29-1; abundance: .; j_gene: TRBJ1-2; d_gene: TRBD1; CDR3nt: TGCAGCGTTCCGGGGGACAGGTTCTATGGCTACACCTTC; CDR3aa: CSVPGDRFYGYTF
v_gene: TRBV3-1; abundance: many; j_gene: TRBJ2-5; d_gene: TRBD2; CDR3nt: TGTGCCAGCAGCCAACAGGCGGGAGCGGAAGAGACCCAGTACTTC; CDR3aa: CASSQQAGAEETQYF
v_gene: TRBV2; abundance: many; j_gene: TRBJ1-2; d_gene: TRBD1; CDR3nt: TGTGCCAGCAGTGAACGAAGGGGGCATGGCTACACCTTC; CDR3aa: CASSERRGHGYTF
v_gene: TRBV18; abundance: few; j_gene: TRBJ2-3; d_gene: TRBD1; CDR3nt: TGTGCCAGCTCACCAGGGGACAGAGGGGAGCTTAGAGATACGCAGTATTTT; CDR3aa: CASSPGDRGELRDTQYF
v_gene: TRBV4-3; abundance: few; j_gene: TRBJ1-1; d_gene: .; CDR3nt: TGCGCCAGCAGCCAGACCTGGGGGAACACTGAAGCTTTCTTT; CDR3aa: CASSQTWGNTEAFF
v_gene: TRBV19; abundance: few; j_gene: TRBJ2-5; d_gene: TRBD2; CDR3nt: TGTGCCAGTAGTATAGAGTTGAGGAGACACCCCGTAGCGGGAGCGTACCAAGAGACCCAGTACTTC; CDR3aa: CASSIELRRHPVAGAYQETQYF
v_gene: TRBV12-3/TRBV12-4; abundance: few; j_gene: TRBJ1-3; d_gene: .; CDR3nt: TGTGCCAGCAGTCTAACCCCTTTCAGGGGCCGGTTGAGGAGTCCTGGAAACACCATATATTTT; CDR3aa: CASSLTPFRGRLRSPGNTIYF
v_gene: TRBV4-2; abundance: few; j_gene: TRBJ2-4; d_gene: .; CDR3nt: TGTGCCAGCAGCTCCCCAGGGTCAGGGGCCAAAAACATTCAGTACTTC; CDR3aa: CASSSPGSGAKNIQYF
v_gene: TRBV4-2; abundance: few; j_gene: TRBJ1-2; d_gene: .; CDR3nt: TGTGCCAGCAGCCAACGTATCGGGCCCACGGACTACACCTTC; CDR3aa: CASSQRIGPTDYTF
v_gene: TRBV7-8; abundance: many; j_gene: TRBJ2-2; d_gene: .; CDR3nt: TGTGCCAGCAGCTTAGCGGGGTACGCGAACACCGGGGAGCTGTTTTTT; CDR3aa: CASSLAGYANTGELFF
v_gene: TRBV3-1; abundance: few; j_gene: TRBJ2-1; d_gene: .; CDR3nt: TGTGCCAGCAGCCCCACGACGGGTGAGGTTTGGGGTTACAATGAGCAGTTCTTC; CDR3aa: CASSPTTGEVWGYNEQFF
v_gene: TRBV12-3/TRBV12-4; abundance: many; j_gene: TRBJ2-2; d_gene: .; CDR3nt: TGTGCCAGCAGTTTACAGGAGAACACCGGGGAGCTGTTTTTT; CDR3aa: CASSLQENTGELFF
v_gene: TRBV30; abundance: .; j_gene: TRBJ2-5; d_gene: .; CDR3nt: TGTGCCTGGAGCGGAGGGACACCCCACTTC; CDR3aa: CAWSGGTPHF
v_gene: TRBV6-5; abundance: many; j_gene: TRBJ2-5; d_gene: .; CDR3nt: TGTGCCAGCAGTTACTCGAGCCAGGGCCAAGAGACCCAGTACTTC; CDR3aa: CASSYSSQGQETQYF
v_gene: TRBV28; abundance: .; j_gene: TRBJ2-5; d_gene: TRBD2; CDR3nt: TGTGCCAGCAGTGCGACTAGCGGGAGAAGAGAGACCCAGTACTTC; CDR3aa: CASSATSGRRETQYF
v_gene: TRBV28; abundance: few; j_gene: TRBJ2-5; d_gene: .; CDR3nt: TGTGCCAGCAGTTTTGTGTCGGGCGCTTTCCAAGAGACCCAGTACTTC; CDR3aa: CASSFVSGAFQETQYF
v_gene: TRBV19; abundance: .; j_gene: TRBJ2-2; d_gene: TRBD1; CDR3nt: TGTGCCAGTAATAATCCGGGACAGGGGAACACCGGGGAGCTGTTTTTT; CDR3aa: CASNNPGQGNTGELFF
v_gene: TRBV13; abundance: once; j_gene: TRBJ2-2; d_gene: TRBD1; CDR3nt: TGTGCCAGCAGCTTTACCCCGGGACAGAGGGACACCGGGGAGCTGTTTTTT; CDR3aa: CASSFTPGQRDTGELFF
v_gene: TRBV11-1; abundance: many; j_gene: TRBJ2-7; d_gene: .; CDR3nt: TGTGCCAGCAGCCATGGGACCCTCTACGAGCAGTACTTC; CDR3aa: CASSHGTLYEQYF
v_gene: TRBV9; abundance: many; j_gene: TRBJ1-5; d_gene: TRBD1; CDR3nt: TGTGCCAGCAGCGCCGGGACAGGGAGTCAGCCCCAGCATTTT; CDR3aa: CASSAGTGSQPQHF
v_gene: TRBV5-1; abundance: many; j_gene: TRBJ2-7; d_gene: .; CDR3nt: TGCGCCAGCAGCTTGGGGGTTGCCAGCGAGCAGTACTTC; CDR3aa: CASSLGVASEQYF
v_gene: TRBV24-1; abundance: many; j_gene: TRBJ2-1; d_gene: TRBD2; CDR3nt: TGTGCCACTTCCCCGCTAGCGGGAGGAGGTGAGCAGTTCTTC; CDR3aa: CATSPLAGGGEQFF
v_gene: TRBV12-5; abundance: few; j_gene: TRBJ2-3; d_gene: .; CDR3nt: TGTGCTAGTGGTTTGCCTATCATGAGTCGGCAGTATTTT; CDR3aa: CASGLPIMSRQYF
v_gene: TRBV6-1; abundance: many; j_gene: TRBJ2-7; d_gene: .; CDR3nt: TGTGCCAGCAGTGTTAAGGGACTGGTGGGCGAGCAGTACTTC; CDR3aa: CASSVKGLVGEQYF
v_gene: TRBV30; abundance: few; j_gene: TRBJ2-1; d_gene: .; CDR3nt: TGTGCCTGGAGTGAGTTCGGGGGCGCCTACAATGAGCAGTTCTTC; CDR3aa: CAWSEFGGAYNEQFF
v_gene: TRBV4-1; abundance: .; j_gene: TRBJ2-2; d_gene: TRBD2; CDR3nt: TGCGCCAGCAGCCCATTAGGACTAGCGGGATCGACCGGGGAGCTGTTTTTT; CDR3aa: CASSPLGLAGSTGELFF
v_gene: TRBV11-2; abundance: many; j_gene: TRBJ2-2; d_gene: .; CDR3nt: TGTGCCAGCACCCCCGGGGGAGCCGGGGAGCTGTTTTTT; CDR3aa: CASTPGGAGELFF
v_gene: TRBV2; abundance: many; j_gene: TRBJ1-5; d_gene: TRBD1; CDR3nt: TGTGCCAGCGCGGGACAGGGTGTTCAGAATCAGCCCCAGCATTTT; CDR3aa: CASAGQGVQNQPQHF
v_gene: TRBV12-3/TRBV12-4; abundance: many; j_gene: TRBJ2-7; d_gene: TRBD1; CDR3nt: TGTGCCAGCAGTTCCGGGACAGGCTTCTACGAGCAGTACTTC; CDR3aa: CASSSGTGFYEQYF
v_gene: TRBV20-1; abundance: many; j_gene: TRBJ2-7; d_gene: TRBD2; CDR3nt: TGCAGTGCTCACGGGACTAGCGGTCACGAGCAGTACTTC; CDR3aa: CSAHGTSGHEQYF
v_gene: TRBV6-5; abundance: many; j_gene: TRBJ1-1; d_gene: .; CDR3nt: TGTGCCAGCAGTTACTCGGTTCTCGGGGGGAGGACTGAAGCTTTCTTT; CDR3aa: CASSYSVLGGRTEAFF
v_gene: TRBV4-3; abundance: .; j_gene: TRBJ2-5; d_gene: .; CDR3nt: TGCGCCAGCAGCCAAGAATGGATTAGAAAAGAGACCCAGTACTTC; CDR3aa: CASSQEWIRKETQYF